This entry lists 15 T cell receptor beta chains sequenced from one sample in a study of shared clonotypes between healthy human individuals. Sequencing was performed with immunoSEQ multiplex PCR; in TCRdb, only in-frame clones are kept and a portion is missing. The sample records under 1,100,000 clones, about 70% being singletons. Specimen: memory CD4+ T cells sorted from blood. Subset in this sample: CD45RA-negative fraction. These receptors were obtained from a man aged 18-30 years in good health.

The chain employs TRBV10-2 and TRBJ1-1; 7 bases are shared with TRBD1. The CDR3 sequence is 15 residues long. Germline V gene data show CDR1 as WSHSY and CDR2 as SAAADI. The V gene end was trimmed by 6 bases and the J gene end by 4 bases; junction bases not matched to a gene: 11. The CDR3 region is CASRGIEGAPTEAFF. The CDR3 DNA reads TGCGCCAGCAGGGGCATTGAGGGGGCACCCACTGAAGCTTTCTTT.

This chain links TRBV4-1 with TRBJ1-2; possibly TRBD1 for D (6 bases). This CDR3 spans 15 amino acids. Germline CDR1 reads MGHRA; CDR2 reads YSYEKL. Trimming shortened V by 3 bases and J by 3 bases, and 14 bases separated the two germline ends. CDR3 sequence (DNA): TGCGCCAGCAGCCAGCCTACCGCAGGGGACTATGGCTACACCTTC. Translation: CASSQPTAGDYGYTF.

This chain uses TRBV6-6 with TRBJ1-2; 10 bases fit TRBD1. Per germline, CDR1 MNHNY and CDR2 SVGAGI (reference sequence). The CDR3 length is 14 residues. V shed 4 bases and J 12 bases; nucleotides not matched to a gene: 11. CDR3: CASSSPGQGRLNTF. DNA for the CDR3: TGTGCCAGCAGTTCTCCGGGACAGGGGAGGCTAAACACCTTC.

V is TRBV6-5 and J is TRBJ1-5; 8 bases line up with TRBD1. J lost 2 bases, V lost 7 bases, and 4 bases had no gene match. CDR1 is MNHEY and CDR2 is SVGAGI in the germline V gene. There are 14 residues in the CDR3. The CDR3 sequence: CASKSTGGNQPQHF. CDR3 DNA: TGTGCCAGCAAATCGACAGGGGGCAATCAGCCCCAGCATTTT.

The chain links TRBV5-5 to TRBJ1-6; D is unclear. Deletions cut 2 bases from V and 8 bases from J, with 8 bases between. Germline CDR1 reads SGHKS; CDR2 reads YYEKEE (reference sequence). CDR3 length: 13 residues. CDR3 sequence (DNA): TGTGCCAGCAGCTTTCATGAGGATTCACCCCTCCACTTT. Protein product: CASSFHEDSPLHF.

V and J are TRBV19 and TRBJ1-3; no firm D call. V lost 8 bases, J lost 4 bases, and 12 bases lay in between. CDR3 length equals 13 residues. Germline lookup yields CDR1 LNHDA and CDR2 SQIVND (reference sequence). The CDR3 spells CASSDISGNTIYF. For the CDR3, the DNA is TGTGCCAGTTCCGACATAAGCGGAAACACCATATATTTT.

The chain links TRBV5-4 to TRBJ2-2; D unclear. Germline CDR1 reads SGHNT; CDR2 reads YYREEE (reference sequence). V gave up 0 bases and J gave up 4 bases, with 13 bases separating them. This CDR3 region has 16 residues. CDR3 amino acids: CASSLGGRGATGELFF. The CDR3 DNA is TGTGCCAGCAGCTTGGGTGGTCGAGGCGCCACCGGGGAGCTGTTTTTT.

CDR3 residues: CASSDRQGMSIQYF. The CDR3 DNA reads TGTGCCAGCAGTGACCGACAGGGGATGTCCATTCAGTACTTC. The chain joins TRBV6-6 to TRBJ2-4, with TRBD1 matching 8 bases. Germline lookup yields CDR1 MNHNY and CDR2 SVGAGI (reference sequence). The CDR3 is 14 residues long. V lost 5 bases, J lost 9 bases, and 9 bases stayed unmatched.

The CDR3 DNA sequence: TGTGCCAGCATCTACGGCACTGAAGCTTTCTTT. Residues: CASIYGTEAFF. This chain connects TRBV28 to TRBJ1-1, with D unclear. V lost 7 bases to trimming and J lost 4 bases, with 7 bases between them. The CDR3 is 11 amino acids. Germline assignment: CDR1 MDHEN and CDR2 SYDVKM.

V is TRBV30 and J is TRBJ2-7, with D possibly TRBD2 on 7 matching bases. CDR1 is GTSNPN, CDR2 SVGIG, per germline (reference sequence). Trimming left V 0 bases short and J 0 bases short, with 15 bases between. CDR3 length: 16 residues. The CDR3 nucleotides are TGTGCCTGGAGTGTACGGGGGGCGGGGAGCTCCTACGAGCAGTACTTC. It yields the protein CAWSVRGAGSSYEQYF. The full variable domain, rest sourced from reference TRBV30 and TRBJ2-7, is SQTIHQWPATLVQPVGSPLSLECTVEGTSNPNLYWYRQAAGRGLQLLFYSVGIGQISSEVPQNLSASRPQDRQFILSSKKLLLSDSGFYLCAWSVRGAGSSYEQYFGPGTRLTVT.

J is TRBJ1-1 and V is TRBV7-3; D is ambiguous. Trimming cost V 5 bases and J 8 bases, with 15 bases left between them. The CDR3 consists of 13 residues. Germline CDR1 and CDR2: SGHTA and FQGTGA. CDR3 nucleotides: TGTGCCAGCAGCGCCACGCTTACGTCCGAAGCTTTCTTT. As protein: CASSATLTSEAFF. The whole variable domain, filled in from reference TRBV7-3 and TRBJ1-1, reads GAGVSQTPSNKVTEKGKYVELRCDPISGHTALYWYRQSLGQGPEFLIYFQGTGAADDSGLPNDRFFAVRPEGSVSTLKIQRTERGDSAVYLCASSATLTSEAFFGQGTRLTVV.

The V and J genes are TRBV5-6 and TRBJ1-4; D unclear. CDR1 is SGHDT and CDR2 is YYEEEE in the germline V gene. Trimming took off 1 base at V and 0 bases at J, with 7 bases between the two ends. This CDR3 comprises 15 residues. Written as DNA, the CDR3 is TGTGCCAGCAGCTTGAGGCAGACAACTAATGAAAAACTGTTTTTT. It yields the protein CASSLRQTTNEKLFF.

V and J are TRBV5-1 and TRBJ2-1; D perhaps matches TRBD2 (5 bases). Germline lookup yields CDR1 SGHRS and CDR2 YFSETQ. The ends were cut back, 2 bases at V and 7 bases at J, with 13 bases in the middle. There are 14 residues in the CDR3. Here the CDR3 DNA reads TGCGCCAGCAGCTTCACGGGATCGGGGAATGAGCAGTTCTTC. Its protein product is CASSFTGSGNEQFF.

The chain recombines TRBV30 with TRBJ2-1; no firm D call. CDR3 length equals 12 residues. V lost 1 base and J lost 4, with 5 bases in between. Germline-derived CDR1 and CDR2 are GTSNPN and SVGIG (reference sequence). CDR3 bases: TGTGCCTGGAGTGGGGAATACAATGAGCAGTTCTTC. Its translation: CAWSGEYNEQFF.

The CDR3 spells CASSLGFLAELNTEAFF. The CDR3 DNA reads TGCGCCAGCAGCTTGGGGTTTCTGGCGGAATTGAACACTGAAGCTTTCTTT. This chain joins TRBV5-1 and TRBJ1-1; unclear D gene. The germline V gene has CDR1 SGHRS and CDR2 YFSETQ. Trimming left V 0 bases short and J 0 bases short, with 15 bases between. This CDR3 is 17 amino acids long. Using reference TRBV5-1 and TRBJ1-1 for the parts outside the CDR3, the full variable domain is KAGVTQTPRYLIKTRGQQVTLSCSPISGHRSVSWYQQTPGQGLQFLFEYFSETQRNKGNFPGRFSGRQFSNSRSEMNVSTLELGDSALYLCASSLGFLAELNTEAFFGQGTRLTVV.